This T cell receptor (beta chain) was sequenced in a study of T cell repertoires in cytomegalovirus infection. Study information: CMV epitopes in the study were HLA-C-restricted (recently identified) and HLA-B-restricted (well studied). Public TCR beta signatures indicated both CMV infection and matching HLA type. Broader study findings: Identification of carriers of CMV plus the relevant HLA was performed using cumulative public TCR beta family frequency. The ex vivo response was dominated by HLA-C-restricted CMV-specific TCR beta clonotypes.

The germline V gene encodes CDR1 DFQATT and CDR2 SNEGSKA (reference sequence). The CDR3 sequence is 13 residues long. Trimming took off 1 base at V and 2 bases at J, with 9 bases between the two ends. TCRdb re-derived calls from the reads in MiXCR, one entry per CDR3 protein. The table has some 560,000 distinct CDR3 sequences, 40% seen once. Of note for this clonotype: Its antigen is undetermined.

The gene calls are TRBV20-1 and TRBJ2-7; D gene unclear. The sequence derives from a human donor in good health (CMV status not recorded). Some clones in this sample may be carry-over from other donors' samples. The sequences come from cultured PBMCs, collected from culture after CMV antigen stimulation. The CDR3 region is CSARGQVAYEQYF. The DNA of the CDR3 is TGCAGTGCTAGAGGTCAGGTAGCCTACGAGCAGTACTTC.